The 10 T cell receptor beta chains in this list originate from one sample, sequenced in a study of early T cells in non-severe SARS-CoV-2 infection. Via MiXCR, TCRdb re-called the 5' RACE reads, giving one row per CDR3 protein. Of roughly 60,000 distinct CDR3 sequences listed, 5.5% to 8.5% are singletons. Sequencing used whole blood, obtained at baseline. The receptors here all came from an adult who was a healthcare worker with PCR-confirmed SARS-CoV-2 infection or an uninfected control (not recorded which).

This clonotype showed up many times. This sequence joins TRBV6-1 and TRBJ2-2, with a weak D call TRBD1 (5 bases). The V and J ends lost 7 bases and 6 bases respectively, with 9 bases between them. The CDR3 has 12 residues. Germline-derived CDR1 and CDR2 are MNHNS and SASEGT. The CDR3 is CASTYRSGELFF. In DNA, the CDR3 is TGTGCCAGCACGTACAGGTCCGGGGAGCTGTTTTTT.

There are many counts of this clonotype. CDR3 in DNA: TGTGCCAGCAGCTTGACGGGGACTAACTATGGCTACACCTTC. Translated, it gives CASSLTGTNYGYTF. The V gene is TRBV5-6, the J gene TRBJ1-2; D remains unclear. V was pared by 1 base and J by 0 bases, with 7 bases between. The CDR3 is 14 residues long. CDR1 is SGHDT and CDR2 is YYEEEE in the germline V gene.

This clonotype was recorded many times. This chain connects TRBV20-1 to TRBJ1-1; D uncertain. V was cut by 3 bases and J by 0 bases, with 8 bases left in between. This CDR3 comprises 13 residues. Germline lookup yields CDR1 DFQATT and CDR2 SNEGSKA (reference sequence). CDR3 residues: CSARPDLNTEAFF. The CDR3, as DNA: TGCAGTGCTAGGCCGGACCTGAACACTGAAGCTTTCTTT.

This clonotype was found many times. The chain has TRBV5-5 and TRBJ2-2, with D unclear. The CDR3 has 13 residues. The germline V gene has CDR1 SGHKS and CDR2 YYEKEE (reference sequence). Trimming stripped 4 bases from V and 7 bases from J, with 11 bases between. CDR3 nucleotides: TGTGCCAGCAGCCCAACCTATTACGGGGAGCTGTTTTTT. Amino acid sequence: CASSPTYYGELFF.

The sample holds many counts of this clonotype. This chain uses TRBV7-2 with TRBJ2-2; 9 bases fit TRBD2. Germline V gives CDR1 SGHTA, CDR2 FQGNSA. This CDR3 spans 17 amino acids. V was clipped by 1 base and J by 1 base; unmatched bases: 4. CDR3 amino acids: CASSLVPRGGNTGELFF. The CDR3 DNA reads as TGTGCCAGCAGCTTAGTTCCGCGGGGGGGGAACACCGGGGAGCTGTTTTTT.

This clonotype was counted at least ten times. The gene calls are TRBV12-3 or TRBV12-4 and TRBJ1-5; unclear D gene. With 5 bases removed from V and 6 bases from J, the gap between germline ends came to 14 bases. The CDR3 spans 14 residues. The CDR3 sequence: CASSDLGGTQPQHF. The CDR3 DNA is TGTGCCAGCAGTGATCTGGGTGGAACTCAGCCCCAGCATTTT.

This clonotype showed up many times. The genes are TRBV20-1 and TRBJ1-2, with a possible D match to TRBD1 (6 bases). The V gene lost 1 base and the J gene lost 8 bases, with 17 bases spanning the gap. Germline lookup yields CDR1 DFQATT and CDR2 SNEGSKA (reference sequence). The CDR3 sequence is 14 residues long. CDR3 protein: CSARGAGAGLGYTF. For the CDR3, the DNA is TGCAGTGCTAGAGGGGCAGGGGCTGGATTGGGCTACACCTTC.

The rearrangement links TRBV2 to TRBJ1-1, with no clear D. The CDR3 consists of 15 residues. The V gene lost 6 bases and the J gene lost 4 bases, with 18 bases spanning the gap. The V gene's germline CDR1 is SNHLY and CDR2 FYNNEI. CDR3 sequence: CASSRSVGSSTEAFF. The CDR3 DNA reads TGTGCCAGCAGCCGCTCGGTGGGGTCGAGCACTGAAGCTTTCTTT. Full variable domain (missing parts from reference TRBV2 and TRBJ1-1): EPEVTQTPSHQVTQMGQEVILRCVPISNHLYFYWYRQILGQKVEFLVSFYNNEISEKSEIFDDQFSVERPDGSNFTLKIRSTKLEDSAMYFCASSRSVGSSTEAFFGQGTRLTVV.

The chain employs TRBV7-7 and TRBJ2-3; no clear D gene. The CDR3 contains 18 residues. Germline-derived CDR1 and CDR2 are SSHAT and FNYEAQ (reference sequence). Trimming left V 5 bases short and J 6 bases short, with 27 bases between. The CDR3 spells CASSKNPFFESFGDTQYF. In nucleotides, the CDR3 is TGTGCCAGCAGCAAAAACCCCTTTTTTGAGTCCTTCGGTGATACGCAGTATTTT.

This chain connects TRBV13 to TRBJ2-7; D perhaps matches TRBD1 (6 bases). CDR3 length: 15 residues. Germline V gives CDR1 PRHDT, CDR2 FYEKMQ (reference sequence). Trimming shortened V by 5 bases and J by 3 bases, and 17 bases separated the two germline ends. CDR3 sequence (DNA): TGTGCCAGCAGCATTATCCGGGACACAATCTACGAGCAGTACTTC. Residues: CASSIIRDTIYEQYF.